What follows are 31 T cell receptor beta chains derived from one specimen sequenced in a study of identical twins. TCRdb recomputed calls from the 5' RACE reads with MiXCR, one row per CDR3 protein. This table holds 450,000 to 500,000 distinct CDR3 sequences, about 13% found once. The sample also formed part of further work on yellow fever vaccine responses in identical twins.

Source material: CD4+ T cells sorted from blood. Receptors were obtained from a woman between 18 and 29 years old in good health.

This clonotype was counted between two and nine times. This rearrangement joins TRBV27 to TRBJ2-3; D ambiguous. CDR1 is MNHEY and CDR2 is SMNVEV in the germline V gene (reference sequence). The CDR3 consists of 17 residues. V gave up 1 base and J gave up 7 bases, with 21 bases separating them. CDR3 residues: CASSLFGVPDPTNTQYF. The CDR3 nucleotides are TGTGCCAGCAGTTTATTTGGAGTTCCCGACCCCACGAATACGCAGTATTTT.

V is TRBV10-2 and J is TRBJ2-7, with 14 nucleotides matching TRBD2. The germline gives CDR1 WSHSY, CDR2 SAAADI. The CDR3 is 16 residues long. The V segment lost 7 bases and the J segment 2 bases; nucleotides outside the gene matches: 7. CDR3 amino acids: CASTGTSGSGTYEQYF. CDR3 DNA sequence: TGCGCCAGCACTGGGACTAGCGGGAGCGGGACCTACGAGCAGTACTTC.

This clonotype was seen a handful of times. The chain uses TRBV19 and TRBJ2-2; D is ambiguous. Germline V gene lookup returns CDR1 LNHDA and CDR2 SQIVND (reference sequence). The CDR3 is 13 residues long. Trimming shortened V by 6 bases and J by 2 bases, and 7 bases separated the two germline ends. The CDR3 here is CASSKVNTGELFF. The CDR3 DNA reads TGTGCCAGTAGCAAAGTCAACACCGGGGAGCTGTTTTTT. The entire variable domain, with the rest obtained from reference TRBV19 and TRBJ2-2, is as follows: DGGITQSPKYLFRKEGQNVTLSCEQNLNHDAMYWYRQDPGQGLRLIYYSQIVNDFQKGDIAEGYSVSREKKESFPLTVTSAQKNPTAFYLCASSKVNTGELFFGEGSRLTVL.

This clonotype was seen many times. The genes are TRBV27 and TRBJ2-7; the D gene is possibly TRBD2 (6 bases). V was shortened by 2 bases and J by 3 bases, with 14 bases between the two germline ends. Germline V gene data show CDR1 as MNHEY and CDR2 as SMNVEV (reference sequence). The CDR3 has 15 amino acids. In DNA form, the CDR3 reads TGTGCCAGCAGTTTAGAAGGGACTTACATCTACGAGCAGTACTTC. This encodes CASSLEGTYIYEQYF.

This clonotype has ten or more counts. The chain joins TRBV29-1 to TRBJ2-3; TRBD1 or TRBD2 may be the D gene (5 bases each). The CDR3 runs 12 residues. V was pared by 3 bases and J by 6 bases, with 10 bases between. CDR1 and CDR2 (germline): SQVTM, ANQGSEA. The DNA for the CDR3 is TGCAGCGTTGACCTGGGGGTGGATACGCAGTATTTT. Residues: CSVDLGVDTQYF.

In its sample, this clonotype was seen a few times. The chain couples TRBV20-1 to TRBJ1-4; D unresolved. Germline V CDR1 and CDR2: DFQATT, SNEGSKA (reference sequence). The CDR3 runs to 14 residues. Trimming cost V 5 bases and J 0 bases, with 10 bases left between them. The DNA for the CDR3 is TGCAGTGCTGCGGACGGAACAACTAATGAAAAACTGTTTTTT. It is translated as CSAADGTTNEKLFF.

The chain uses TRBV3-1 and TRBJ2-3; 7 bases are shared with TRBD1. The CDR3 contains 14 residues. Germline values: CDR1 LGHDT, CDR2 YNNKEL (reference sequence). V shed 1 base, J shed 13 bases, and the junction held 11 bases outside the gene matches. The CDR3 is CASSQVMTGTGEYF. CDR3 nucleotides: TGTGCCAGCAGCCAAGTTATGACAGGGACCGGCGAGTATTTT.

This clonotype showed up just a few times. The chain recombines TRBV7-9 with TRBJ1-1; maybe TRBD1 (6 bases). The CDR3 covers 15 residues. Germline values: CDR1 SEHNR, CDR2 FQNEAQ (reference sequence). Trimming left V 5 bases short and J 2 bases short, with 15 bases between. The CDR3 DNA reads as TGTGCCAGCAGCAAAGGGGCGGGGGGCAACACTGAAGCTTTCTTT. This sequence encodes CASSKGAGGNTEAFF.

In its sample, this clonotype was seen many times. V gene TRBV20-1 combines with J gene TRBJ2-1; 8 nucleotides match TRBD2. Germline CDR1 DFQATT, CDR2 SNEGSKA (reference sequence). V was clipped by 3 bases and J by 5 bases; unmatched bases: 9. This CDR3 has 15 amino acids. CDR3 nucleotides: TGCAGTGCTAGTCGCGGCCTAGCGGGCGACAATGAGCAGTTCTTC. Residues: CSASRGLAGDNEQFF.

The chain uses TRBV20-1 and TRBJ2-2, with 10 bases that match TRBD1. The germline gives CDR1 DFQATT, CDR2 SNEGSKA (reference sequence). V shed 5 bases and J 4 bases; nucleotides not matched to a gene: 4. The CDR3 is 14 residues long. CDR3 sequence: CSAVGQGVTGELFF. DNA for the CDR3: TGCAGTGCTGTTGGACAGGGGGTCACCGGGGAGCTGTTTTTT.

This chain joins TRBV29-1 and TRBJ2-4, with TRBD2 identical over 16 bases. CDR3 length: 15 amino acids. With V trimmed by 3 bases and J by 7 bases, 3 bases remained unmatched. Germline lookup yields CDR1 SQVTM and CDR2 ANQGSEA. The CDR3 sequence is CSVEGTSGGVNIQYF. The CDR3 bases are TGCAGCGTTGAGGGGACTAGCGGGGGGGTTAACATTCAGTACTTC.

This clonotype has only a few counts. The DNA for the CDR3 is TGTGCCAGCAGTTTCGATAGCGGGAGGGCCGCGGAGACCCAGTACTTC. Amino acids: CASSFDSGRAAETQYF. V gene TRBV28 combines with J gene TRBJ2-5; the match to TRBD2 covers 11 bases. V lost 3 bases, J lost 5 bases, and 8 bases stayed unmatched. Germline V CDR1 and CDR2: MDHEN, SYDVKM. This CDR3 is built from 16 residues.

This clonotype was recorded a few times. The chain links TRBV4-3 to TRBJ2-1, with D perhaps TRBD2 (6 bases). Germline CDR1 LGHNA, CDR2 YSLEER. The CDR3 extends over 16 amino acids. Trimming cost V 1 base and J 4 bases, with 14 bases left between them. The DNA of the CDR3 is TGCGCCAGCAGCCAAGGCCCGGGGAGGCAATACAATGAGCAGTTCTTC. Translation gives CASSQGPGRQYNEQFF.

This clonotype appeared many times. The rearrangement joins TRBV5-1 to TRBJ2-4, with 7 bases identical to TRBD2. The ends lost 2 bases at V and 6 bases at J; junction bases unmatched: 2. CDR1 is SGHRS and CDR2 is YFSETQ in the germline V gene. The CDR3 totals 13 residues. CDR3 DNA: TGCGCCAGCAGCTTACCGGGGGGAAACATTCAGTACTTC. Translating it yields CASSLPGGNIQYF. Combining the CDR3 with reference TRBV5-1 and TRBJ2-4 gives the whole variable domain KAGVTQTPRYLIKTRGQQVTLSCSPISGHRSVSWYQQTPGQGLQFLFEYFSETQRNKGNFPGRFSGRQFSNSRSEMNVSTLELGDSALYLCASSLPGGNIQYFGAGTRLSVL.

This clonotype occurred a few times. V gene TRBV3-1 combines with J gene TRBJ2-1; D is ambiguous. CDR3 length equals 12 residues. Germline CDR1 and CDR2: LGHDT and YNNKEL (reference sequence). V was trimmed by 3 bases and J by 10 bases, leaving 10 bases between them. The DNA of the CDR3 is TGTGCCAGCAGCCAGTCTCTGAACGAGCAGTTCTTC. Translation gives CASSQSLNEQFF.

This clonotype was observed a handful of times. The chain carries TRBV20-1 and TRBJ2-7; 10 positions agree with TRBD1. This CDR3 region has 13 residues. V lost 3 bases and J lost 1; bases outside the gene matches: 0. The germline gives CDR1 DFQATT, CDR2 SNEGSKA (reference sequence). The CDR3 DNA is TGCAGTGCTAGGGGACAGGGGTCCTACGAGCAGTACTTC. Its protein product is CSARGQGSYEQYF.

The chain links TRBV4-2 to TRBJ1-2, with no clear D. Germline assignment: CDR1 LGHNA and CDR2 YNFKEQ. Trimming removed 0 bases from V and 8 bases from J, with 10 bases in between. The CDR3 is 13 amino acids. CDR3 amino acids: CASSQERGAGYTF. In nucleotides, the CDR3 is TGTGCCAGCAGCCAAGAACGGGGAGCCGGCTACACCTTC.

The V call is TRBV10-3, the J call TRBJ2-2; D possibly corresponds to TRBD2 (6 bases). Per germline, CDR1 ENHRY and CDR2 SYGVKD. V was trimmed by 10 bases and J by 6 bases, leaving 18 bases between them. The CDR3 is 14 amino acids. The CDR3 bases are TGTGCCACCCAAGTGACCGGGGGATCCGGGGAGCTGTTTTTT. Translating it yields CATQVTGGSGELFF.

This clonotype was seen at least ten times. The rearrangement links TRBV11-2 to TRBJ2-5, with D perhaps matching TRBD1 (6 bases). Germline V CDR1 and CDR2: SGHAT, FQNNGV. The CDR3 runs to 18 residues. The V gene lost 5 bases and the J gene lost 4 bases, with 26 bases spanning the gap. The CDR3 region is CASSKEGWDTRIGETQYF. CDR3 sequence (DNA): TGTGCCAGCAGCAAAGAAGGTTGGGACACCCGGATAGGAGAGACCCAGTACTTC. The full variable domain, rest sourced from reference TRBV11-2 and TRBJ2-5, is EAGVAQSPRYKIIEKRQSVAFWCNPISGHATLYWYQQILGQGPKLLIQFQNNGVVDDSQLPKDRFSAERLKGVDSTLKIQPAKLEDSAVYLCASSKEGWDTRIGETQYFGPGTRLLVL.

The chain carries TRBV2 and TRBJ1-4, with TRBD1 matching 8 bases. The germline gives CDR1 SNHLY, CDR2 FYNNEI. The CDR3 extends over 14 amino acids. The V gene end was trimmed by 5 bases and the J gene end by 8 bases; junction bases not matched to a gene: 7. The DNA for the CDR3 is TGTGCCAGCAGTTCACAGGGGGTCTGGGAAAAACTGTTTTTT. Translation gives CASSSQGVWEKLFF.

This clonotype was picked up a small number of times. The chain couples TRBV2 to TRBJ1-6; D ambiguous. Germline V lookup: CDR1 SNHLY, CDR2 FYNNEI. The CDR3 length is 17 residues. V lost 1 base and J 0 bases, leaving 10 bases between the germline ends. The CDR3 sequence: CASSEEQKGSYNSPLHF. The CDR3 nucleotides are TGTGCCAGCAGTGAAGAACAGAAGGGCTCCTATAATTCACCCCTCCACTTT.

The chain combines TRBV6-1 with TRBJ2-2; 12 bases agree with TRBD1. V dropped 6 bases and J dropped 5; count of bases not matched to a gene: 10. Germline CDR1 MNHNS, CDR2 SASEGT. This CDR3 region has 17 residues. CDR3 bases: TGTGCCAGCAGCAACCTCGGGACAGGGGGCTTGACCGGGGAGCTGTTTTTT. As protein: CASSNLGTGGLTGELFF.

This clonotype was observed a few times. The CDR3 DNA sequence: TGCAGTGCCCCGGACATGACGCACAACACCGGGGAGCTGTTTTTT. This codes for CSAPDMTHNTGELFF. The chain carries TRBV20-1 and TRBJ2-2, with D possibly TRBD1 on 5 matching bases. Trimming shortened V by 6 bases and J by 2 bases, and 16 bases separated the two germline ends. The germline V gene encodes CDR1 DFQATT and CDR2 SNEGSKA (reference sequence). The CDR3 consists of 15 residues.

This clonotype was picked up a small number of times. This chain connects TRBV7-9 to TRBJ1-1; D call uncertain. Per the germline V gene, CDR1 is SEHNR and CDR2 is FQNEAQ (reference sequence). The CDR3 length is 15 residues. Deletions cut 3 bases from V and 1 base from J, with 12 bases between. The CDR3 region is CASSFSGVQNTEAFF. DNA of the CDR3: TGTGCCAGCAGCTTTTCGGGTGTCCAGAACACTGAAGCTTTCTTT.

This clonotype was observed a few times. This chain links TRBV20-1 with TRBJ2-3; unclear D gene. The CDR3 loop spans 11 amino acids. Germline CDR1 reads DFQATT; CDR2 reads SNEGSKA (reference sequence). Trimming cost V 3 bases and J 3 bases, with 4 bases left between them. The CDR3: CSASRTDTQYF. The CDR3 nucleotides are TGCAGTGCTAGTAGAACAGATACGCAGTATTTT.

This clonotype was recorded many times. The gene calls are TRBV5-1 and TRBJ1-1; D possibly corresponds to TRBD1 (5 bases). The CDR3 sequence is 13 residues long. From germline, CDR1 is SGHRS and CDR2 YFSETQ. Between the trimmed V and J ends, which lost 0 bases and 3 bases, there was a span of 6 bases. CDR3 in amino acids: CASSLGQYTEAFF. CDR3 DNA sequence: TGCGCCAGCAGCTTGGGACAGTACACTGAAGCTTTCTTT.

This clonotype was recorded a few times. The chain carries TRBV29-1 and TRBJ2-7; D perhaps matches TRBD1 (6 bases). Germline V gene sequence: CDR1 SQVTM, CDR2 ANQGSEA. This CDR3 comprises 14 residues. V was clipped by 3 bases and J by 3 bases, with 15 bases between them. The CDR3 region has the DNA TGCAGCGTTGAGCCGGGCACAGGGAACTACGAGCAGTACTTC. It specifies CSVEPGTGNYEQYF.

This clonotype came up a few times. The rearrangement uses TRBV25-1 and TRBJ2-7; D may be TRBD1 or TRBD2 (5 bases each). Trimming removed 1 base from V and 3 bases from J, with 13 bases in between. The CDR3 runs to 15 residues. From germline, CDR1 is MGHDK and CDR2 SYGVNS. The CDR3 nucleotides are TGTGCCAGCAGTGAATCCGGGACGGCAAACTACGAGCAGTACTTC. It codes for CASSESGTANYEQYF.

The J gene is TRBJ2-5, the V gene TRBV7-8, with D perhaps matching TRBD2 (6 bases). The CDR3 is 14 amino acids. Germline CDR1 reads SGHVS; CDR2 reads FQNEAQ. V gave up 4 bases and J gave up 7 bases, with 16 bases separating them. CDR3 coding DNA: TGTGCCAGCAGCTACCCCGGGACTTGGAGGACCCAGTACTTC. It translates to CASSYPGTWRTQYF.

Ten or more counts support this clonotype. The chain recombines TRBV6-2 or TRBV6-3 with TRBJ2-7, with no clear D. This CDR3 is 12 amino acids long. Per germline, CDR1 MNHEY and CDR2 SVGEGT. Trimming left V 7 bases short and J 6 bases short, with 13 bases between. In DNA form, the CDR3 reads TGTGCCAGCACCCCACCCTCAAGCGAGCAGTACTTC. Protein sequence: CASTPPSSEQYF.

V and J are TRBV5-4 and TRBJ2-2, with D perhaps assigned TRBD1 or TRBD2 (5 bases each). CDR3 length: 14 residues. The ends were cut back, 6 bases at V and 5 bases at J, with 14 bases in the middle. Germline values: CDR1 SGHNT, CDR2 YYREEE (reference sequence). The CDR3 DNA reads as TGTGCCAGCACCACAATGAGGGGTACCGGGGAGCTGTTTTTT. Its translation is CASTTMRGTGELFF.